The following is a T cell receptor (beta chain) sequence with its context. Antigen unknown. In the PCR, 60 Vbeta and 13 Jbeta primers were used. Assay used: immunoSEQ multiplex PCR; TCRdb lists only in-frame clones, some missing. The profile shows 150,000 to 200,000 clones, about 79% of them singletons. This entry belongs to a study of cytomegalovirus exposure and HLA in healthy donors. Findings and limits, study-wide: Overall, approximately 180 TCR beta chains were annotated as cytomegalovirus-associated. Near-uniform donor sequencing depth was presumed by presence/absence analyses. In vitro experiments confirmed that three CMV-associated chains were specific for CMV antigens.

Unmatched junction bases numbered 5, after V lost 6 bases and J lost 0 bases. The CDR3 is 15 amino acids. The germline gives CDR1 MDHEN, CDR2 SYDVKM. The receptor was derived from a woman in her forties or fifties in good health and CMV-seronegative. The material sequenced was PBMCs. The V call is TRBV28, the J call TRBJ2-5; 9 bases fit TRBD1. The CDR3 sequence: CASSPGTGHQETQYF. DNA of the CDR3: TGTGCCAGCAGCCCCGGGACAGGGCACCAAGAGACCCAGTACTTC.